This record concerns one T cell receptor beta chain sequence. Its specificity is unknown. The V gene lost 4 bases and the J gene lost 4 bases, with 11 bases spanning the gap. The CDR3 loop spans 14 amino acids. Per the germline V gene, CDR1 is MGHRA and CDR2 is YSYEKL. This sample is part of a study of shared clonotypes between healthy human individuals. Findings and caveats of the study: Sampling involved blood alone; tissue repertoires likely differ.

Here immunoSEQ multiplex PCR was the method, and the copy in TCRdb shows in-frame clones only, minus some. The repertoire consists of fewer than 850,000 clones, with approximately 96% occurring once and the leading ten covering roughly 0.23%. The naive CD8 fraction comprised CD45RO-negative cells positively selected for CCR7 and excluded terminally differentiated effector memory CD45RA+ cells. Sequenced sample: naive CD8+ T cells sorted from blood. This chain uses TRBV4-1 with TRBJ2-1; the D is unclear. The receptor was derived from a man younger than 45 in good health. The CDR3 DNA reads TGCGCCAGCAGCCCTCGGACCAATTACAATGAGCAGTTCTTC. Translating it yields CASSPRTNYNEQFF.